A selection of T cell receptor beta chains follows, all from one sample in a study of naive and memory T cell subsets. TCRdb reprocessed the UMI-ligation and nested PCR reads with MiXCR, giving one entry per CDR3 protein. Here the sample spans around 160,000 distinct CDR3 sequences, over 15% being singletons. The sequencing sample was made of naive CD4+ T cells from blood. These receptors originate from a human donor in good health. CDR3s include the opening cysteine and the closing phenylalanine or tryptophan. D genes are given only for firm matches. Clone size appears in some rows only: once, few, many, or a class for an expanded clone.

clone size	D gene	V gene	J gene	CDR3 length	CDR3 DNA	CDR3 protein
NA	NA	TRBV20-1	TRBJ1-1	13	TGCAGTGCTAGTGGGGAAGCGGACACTGAAGCTTTCTTT	CSASGEADTEAFF
NA	TRBD2	TRBV29-1	TRBJ2-1	17	TGCAGCGTTGAAGGGAGGCCTAGCGGGAGATTTTACAATGAGCAGTTCTTC	CSVEGRPSGRFYNEQFF
few	NA	TRBV12-3/TRBV12-4	TRBJ2-1	11	TGTGCCAGCGGTCCCGATACCACCACGGTCTTC	CASGPDTTTVF
few	TRBD2	TRBV4-3	TRBJ2-1	15	TGCGCCAGCAGCCAAGAAGACGCTAGCGGGAGCAAGCAGTTCTTC	CASSQEDASGSKQFF
NA	NA	TRBV7-9	TRBJ1-1	12	TGTGCCAGCAGCCTAGGTGCGGCCGCGGCTTTCTTT	CASSLGAAAAFF
many	TRBD1	TRBV2	TRBJ1-2	14	TGTGCCAGCAGTGAAAGGACAGGAGACTATGGCTACACCTTC	CASSERTGDYGYTF
many	NA	TRBV7-2	TRBJ2-3	15	TGTGCCAGCAGCTCCGGGGACATACGGGCAGATACGCAGTATTTT	CASSSGDIRADTQYF
few	NA	TRBV15	TRBJ2-7	19	TGTGCCACCAGCAGAACCTACGCCTCCGGTAGCGCCAGCTCCTACGAGCAGTACTTC	CATSRTYASGSASSYEQYF
NA	NA	TRBV20-1	TRBJ2-2	14	TGCAGTGCTAGTAAGGGCAGCCTCACCGGGGAGCTGTTTTTT	CSASKGSLTGELFF
few	NA	TRBV7-9	TRBJ2-7	15	TGTGCCAGCAGCTTAGCTCACGGGCGGTGGTACGAGCAGTACTTC	CASSLAHGRWYEQYF
few	NA	TRBV5-4	TRBJ2-7	15	TGTGCCAGCAGCTTGGCAGGGGTCCCTACCTACGAGCAGTACTTC	CASSLAGVPTYEQYF
few	TRBD2	TRBV12-3/TRBV12-4	TRBJ2-1	15	TGTGCCAGCAGTTTTAGCGGGAGACGCTACAATGAGCAGTTCTTC	CASSFSGRRYNEQFF
many	NA	TRBV5-4	TRBJ1-4	15	TGTGCCAGCAGCTTGGGGGGTTCGACTAATGAAAAACTGTTTTTT	CASSLGGSTNEKLFF
NA	TRBD2	TRBV6-2/TRBV6-3	TRBJ2-1	16	TGTGCCAGTGGGACTAGCGGGACCCTATCCTACAATGAGCAGTTCTTC	CASGTSGTLSYNEQFF
few	TRBD1	TRBV29-1	TRBJ2-7	15	TGCAGCGCTAGGGACAGAAACGACATCTCCTACGAGCAGTACTTC	CSARDRNDISYEQYF
NA	TRBD1	TRBV7-9	TRBJ1-6	14	TGTGCCAGCAGCAGAACAGGGGGTAGTCGAACCCTCCACTTT	CASSRTGGSRTLHF
NA	TRBD1	TRBV20-1	TRBJ2-7	14	TGCAGTGCTAGAGATAGGACAGGGAAGGACGAGCAGTACTTC	CSARDRTGKDEQYF
NA	NA	TRBV28	TRBJ2-5	14	TGTGCCAGCAGCCCCGCCCGGGGTGGGGAGACCCAGTACTTC	CASSPARGGETQYF
few	TRBD2	TRBV15	TRBJ2-3	18	TGTGCCACCAGCAGAGAGTCGAGCGTAGCGGGAAGCACAGATACGCAGTATTTT	CATSRESSVAGSTDTQYF
NA	NA	TRBV6-5	TRBJ2-3	12	TGTGCCAGCAGCCGATTCGGAGATACGCAGTATTTT	CASSRFGDTQYF
NA	TRBD1	TRBV6-5	TRBJ1-1	14	TGTGCCAGCAGCAGGGGGTTGAGGAACACTGAAGCTTTCTTT	CASSRGLRNTEAFF
NA	NA	TRBV7-9	TRBJ2-1	15	TGTGCCAGCAGACCATTAGCGTCCACGGACAATGAGCAGTTCTTC	CASRPLASTDNEQFF
few	NA	TRBV5-1	TRBJ2-3	16	TGCGCCAGCAGCTTGGGAACAGTTTTTTCCACAGATACGCAGTATTTT	CASSLGTVFSTDTQYF
few	NA	TRBV20-1	TRBJ2-3	14	TGCAGTGCTAGCCGAGGCGGGGCCACAGATACGCAGTATTTT	CSASRGGATDTQYF
NA	NA	TRBV28	TRBJ2-1	14	TGTGCCAGCAGACCGACGGGACGCCGAAATGAGCAGTTCTTC	CASRPTGRRNEQFF
few	NA	TRBV20-1	TRBJ2-4	14	TGCAGTGCTAGCAGGGGATCAGCCAAAAACATTCAGTACTTC	CSASRGSAKNIQYF
few	TRBD1	TRBV18	TRBJ2-2	14	TGTGCCAGCTCACCACGACAGGGAGTCGGGGAGCTGTTTTTT	CASSPRQGVGELFF
NA	NA	TRBV20-1	TRBJ2-6	16	TGCAGTGCTCGCGGGACAGCCAGCTCTGGGGCCAACGTCCTGACTTTC	CSARGTASSGANVLTF
few	NA	TRBV23-1	TRBJ2-1	17	TGCGCCAGCAGTCAATCGGTCCGGCGGAGCTCCTACAATGAGCAGTTCTTC	CASSQSVRRSSYNEQFF
NA	TRBD1	TRBV6-2/TRBV6-3	TRBJ2-3	16	TGTGCCAGCAGAGCTGGGACAGGGCTTTTCGGAGATACGCAGTATTTT	CASRAGTGLFGDTQYF
NA	NA	TRBV7-9	TRBJ2-1	17	TGTGCCAGCACCCACCTGGGGGCTAGCATCTCCTACAATGAGCAGTTCTTC	CASTHLGASISYNEQFF
few	NA	TRBV19	TRBJ2-5	13	TGTGCCAGTAGCCGGGACGGTCAAGAGACCCAGTACTTC	CASSRDGQETQYF
NA	TRBD1	TRBV20-1	TRBJ2-7	14	TGCAGTGCTAGAATGACAGGGTCCCCCTACGAGCAGTACTTC	CSARMTGSPYEQYF
NA	NA	TRBV7-3	TRBJ2-3	18	TGTGCCAGCAGCCTAAAGGGAAAACAATCAGACCTCACAGATACGCAGTATTTT	CASSLKGKQSDLTDTQYF
few	NA	TRBV7-9	TRBJ2-7	13	TGTGCCAGCGAGCGGACAAGGTCCTACGAGCAGTACTTC	CASERTRSYEQYF